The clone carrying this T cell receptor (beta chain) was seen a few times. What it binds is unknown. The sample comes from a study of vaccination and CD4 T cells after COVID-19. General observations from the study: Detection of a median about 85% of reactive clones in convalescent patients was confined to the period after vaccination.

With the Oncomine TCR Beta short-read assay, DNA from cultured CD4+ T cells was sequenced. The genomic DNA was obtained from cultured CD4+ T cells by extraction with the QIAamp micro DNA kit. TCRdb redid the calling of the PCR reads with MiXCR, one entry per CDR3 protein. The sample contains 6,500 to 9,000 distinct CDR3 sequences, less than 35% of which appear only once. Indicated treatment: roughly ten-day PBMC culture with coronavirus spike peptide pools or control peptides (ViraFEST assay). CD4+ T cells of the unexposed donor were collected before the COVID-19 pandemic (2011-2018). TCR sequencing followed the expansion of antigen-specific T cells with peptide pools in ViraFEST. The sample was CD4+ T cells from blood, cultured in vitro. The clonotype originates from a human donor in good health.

The CDR3 bases are TGTGCAGTACGTAGGGGGGATGGCACTGAAGCTTTCTTT. Translation gives CAVRRGDGTEAFF. The chain recombines TRBV6-1 with TRBJ1-1, with D possibly being TRBD1 (6 bases). CDR3 length: 13 residues. From germline, CDR1 is MNHNS and CDR2 SASEGT.